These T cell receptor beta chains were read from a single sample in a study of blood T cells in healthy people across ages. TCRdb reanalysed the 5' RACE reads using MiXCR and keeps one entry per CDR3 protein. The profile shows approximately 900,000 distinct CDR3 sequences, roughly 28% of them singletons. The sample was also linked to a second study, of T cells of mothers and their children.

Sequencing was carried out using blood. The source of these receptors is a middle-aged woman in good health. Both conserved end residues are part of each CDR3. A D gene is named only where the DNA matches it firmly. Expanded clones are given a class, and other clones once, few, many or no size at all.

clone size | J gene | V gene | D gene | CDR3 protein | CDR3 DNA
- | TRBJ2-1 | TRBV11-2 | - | CASKAVMEQFF | TGTGCCAGCAAGGCGGTGATGGAGCAGTTCTTC
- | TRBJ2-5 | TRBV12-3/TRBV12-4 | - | CASSLEGGIGEQYF | TGTGCCAGCAGTTTAGAAGGTGGCATAGGGGAGCAGTACTTC
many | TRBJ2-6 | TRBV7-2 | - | CASSFQETGANVLTF | TGTGCCAGCAGCTTCCAGGAAACGGGGGCCAACGTCCTGACTTTC
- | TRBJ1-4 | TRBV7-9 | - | CASRLEGQSEREKLFF | TGTGCCAGCAGACTAGAGGGCCAATCGGAAAGGGAAAAACTGTTTTTT
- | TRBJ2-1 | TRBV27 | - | CASSLSMTGYEQFF | TGTGCCAGCAGTTTATCGATGACCGGCTACGAGCAGTTCTTC
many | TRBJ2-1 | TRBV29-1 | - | CSVSRGGTSNEQFF | TGCAGCGTGAGTCGGGGCGGCACCAGCAATGAGCAGTTCTTC
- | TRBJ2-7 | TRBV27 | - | CASSFFSGDEQYF | TGTGCCAGCAGTTTTTTCTCGGGGGACGAGCAGTACTTC
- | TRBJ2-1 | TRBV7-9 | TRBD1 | CASSLWGTGDNEQFF | TGTGCCAGCAGTCTATGGGGGACAGGGGACAATGAGCAGTTCTTC
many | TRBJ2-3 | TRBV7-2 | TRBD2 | CASSSRTSGGAADTQYF | TGTGCCAGCAGCTCTAGGACTAGCGGGGGGGCGGCAGATACGCAGTATTTT
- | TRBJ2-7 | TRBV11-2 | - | CASSWWGEANEQYF | TGTGCCAGCAGCTGGTGGGGGGAAGCCAACGAGCAGTACTTC
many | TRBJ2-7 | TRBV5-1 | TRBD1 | CASSFGQEVYEQYF | TGCGCCAGCAGCTTCGGACAGGAAGTCTACGAGCAGTACTTC
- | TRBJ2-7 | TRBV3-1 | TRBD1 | CASSQTWTGNYEQYF | TGTGCCAGCAGCCAAACGTGGACAGGGAACTACGAGCAGTACTTC
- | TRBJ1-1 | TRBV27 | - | CASRTNTENTEAFF | TGTGCCAGCAGAACCAACACAGAGAACACTGAAGCTTTCTTT
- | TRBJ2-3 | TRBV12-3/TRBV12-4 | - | CASSFGRLSSTDTQYF | TGTGCCAGCAGTTTTGGACGGCTCTCTAGCACAGATACGCAGTATTTT
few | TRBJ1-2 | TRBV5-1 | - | CASSLAGGGDYGYTF | TGCGCCAGCAGCTTGGCCGGGGGGGGCGACTATGGCTACACCTTC
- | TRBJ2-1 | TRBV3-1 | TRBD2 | CASCKRGNSYNEQFF | TGTGCCAGCTGTAAGCGGGGGAACTCCTACAATGAGCAGTTCTTC
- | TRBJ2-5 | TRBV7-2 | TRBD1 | CASSLGTGHQETQYF | TGTGCCAGCAGCTTGGGGACAGGGCACCAAGAGACCCAGTACTTC
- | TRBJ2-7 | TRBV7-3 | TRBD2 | CASSLAEGDRAGLAFSSYNEQYF | TGTGCCAGCAGCTTAGCCGAGGGAGACAGGGCGGGACTAGCCTTTAGCTCCTACAATGAGCAGTACTTC
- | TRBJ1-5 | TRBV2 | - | CASTGTLITGNQPQHF | TGTGCCAGCACCGGGACACTTATTACGGGCAATCAGCCCCAGCATTTT
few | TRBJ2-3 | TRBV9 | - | CASSTVWGPSTDTQYF | TGTGCCAGCAGCACCGTTTGGGGGCCTAGCACAGATACGCAGTATTTT